These T cell receptor beta chains were read from a single sample in a study of T cell responses to AZD1222 COVID-19 vaccine. Method: immunoSEQ multiplex PCR; TCRdb's copy keeps in-frame clones and lacks some. The repertoire holds some 30,000 clones, with 65% to 90% as singletons. The specimen was peripheral blood, collected 28 days after the second AZD1222 dose. The receptors were sampled from an adult who received the AZD1222 COVID-19 vaccine. Each CDR3 is given with its conserved first and last residue. D genes are given only for firm matches. Expanded clones are given a class, and other clones once, few, many or no size at all.

j_call clone_size d_call v_call cdr3_nt cdr3_aa
TRBJ1-2 NA TRBD1 TRBV10-3 TGTGCCATCAGTGGACAGGGAAGCTTAAGCTATGGCTACACCTTC CAISGQGSLSYGYTF
TRBJ1-2 NA NA TRBV10-3 TGTGCCATCAGTCGGGACAACGAAGGGGGCTACACCTTC CAISRDNEGGYTF
TRBJ2-5 NA NA TRBV6-5 TGTGCCAGCAGTCGCGGACAGCAAGAGACCCAGTACTTC CASSRGQQETQYF
TRBJ1-4 NA NA TRBV11-2 TGTGCCAGCAGCAACAGTGGGACTAATGAAAAACTGTTTTTT CASSNSGTNEKLFF
TRBJ1-2 NA NA TRBV5-1 TGCGCCAGCAGCCTAAACACGGGGAAAAACTATGGCTACACCTTC CASSLNTGKNYGYTF
TRBJ2-7 NA NA TRBV1 TGCACCAGCAGCCACTGCAATGGGGATAGCGGGGGGGCCTACGAGCAGTACTTC CTSSHCNGDSGGAYEQYF
TRBJ1-1 NA NA TRBV2 TGTGCCAGCGGCGAATCAGGGTTCACTGAAGCTTTCTTT CASGESGFTEAFF
TRBJ1-4 NA NA TRBV28 TGTGCCAGCATATCAGGGATTGCAACTAATGAAAAACTGTTTTTT CASISGIATNEKLFF
TRBJ2-3 NA NA TRBV11-2 TGTGCCAGCAGCTTAGATGGGCTAGGCACAGATACGCAGTATTTT CASSLDGLGTDTQYF
TRBJ1-1 NA NA TRBV5-6 TGTGCCAGCAGCTTGGGGGCGGCATCTTTGAACACTGAAGCTTTCTTT CASSLGAASLNTEAFF
TRBJ2-1 NA TRBD1 TRBV3-1/TRBV3-2 TGTGCCAGCAGCCCCGGACAGGGGGGCTTCAATGAGCAGTTCTTC CASSPGQGGFNEQFF
TRBJ2-7 NA NA TRBV4-1 TGCGCCAGCAGTTCGGCATTACAGGGCCACTACGAGCAGTACTTC CASSSALQGHYEQYF
TRBJ1-2 NA TRBD1 TRBV19 TGTGCCAGTAGTATTCATAGGACAGGAGTTAACTATGGCTACACCTTC CASSIHRTGVNYGYTF
TRBJ1-4 NA NA TRBV27 TGTGCCTCTAGGCGGACAGCTAATGAAAAACTGTTTTTT CASRRTANEKLFF
TRBJ1-2 NA TRBD1 TRBV5-1 TGCGCCAGCAGCTTGGCCAACGGAGGACAGGGCTATGGCTACACCTTC CASSLANGGQGYGYTF
TRBJ1-2 NA TRBD1 TRBV27 TGTGCCAGCAGTCCTCTCCCGGGACAGGGGCCCTATGGCTACACCTTC CASSPLPGQGPYGYTF
TRBJ2-2 NA NA TRBV3-1/TRBV3-2 TGTGCCAGCAGCCTAGGTCAGTTCGGCGGGGAGCTGTTTTTT CASSLGQFGGELFF
TRBJ1-2 NA NA TRBV27 TGTGCCAGCAGTTTATCGGTTCAGGGGAGCCCAATGGGGAACGGCTACACCTTC CASSLSVQGSPMGNGYTF
TRBJ1-2 NA NA TRBV7-9 TGTGCCAGCAGCCCCGGTGGAGATGGCTACACCTTC CASSPGGDGYTF
TRBJ2-3 NA NA TRBV27 TGTGCCAGCAGGACTAATCAGGGCGGAGATACGCAGTATTTT CASRTNQGGDTQYF
TRBJ1-2 NA NA TRBV25-1 TGTGCCAGCAGTAAGAGGGCGAACTATGGCTACACCTTC CASSKRANYGYTF
TRBJ2-7 NA NA TRBV19 TGTGCCAGTAGTATAGGTCGAGAGTACGAGCAGTACTTC CASSIGREYEQYF
TRBJ1-6 NA NA TRBV30 TGTGCCTGGAGTGGTCCGGGACGGCTGGGGTCACCCCTCCACTTT CAWSGPGRLGSPLHF
TRBJ1-1 NA NA TRBV6-5 TGTGCCAGCAGTAAACGGGGGACGGGAGACACTGAAGCTTTCTTT CASSKRGTGDTEAFF
TRBJ1-1 NA NA TRBV7-8 TGTGCCAGCAGCTTAGCGCAGGCGGTGAACACTGAAGCTTTCTTT CASSLAQAVNTEAFF
TRBJ2-7 NA NA TRBV6-5 TGTGCCAGCAGTACCAACTGGTCCCCCACCTACGAGCAGTACTTC CASSTNWSPTYEQYF
TRBJ2-2 NA NA TRBV27 TGTGCCAGTGGATTCTACGCCGGGGAGCTGTTTTTT CASGFYAGELFF
TRBJ2-7 NA TRBD1 TRBV5-1 TGCGCCAGCAGCTCGCCAGGGGGCAACGAGCAGTACTTC CASSSPGGNEQYF
TRBJ1-4 NA NA TRBV28 TGTGCCAGCAGTTTAGCGGGGGCAACTAATGAAAAACTGTTTTTT CASSLAGATNEKLFF
TRBJ2-1 NA NA TRBV7-3 TGTGCCAGCAGCTTCGGCCGCTACAATGAGCAGTTCTTC CASSFGRYNEQFF
TRBJ1-4 few NA TRBV21-1 TGTGCCAGCAGCAAAGGCGAGAGGGGGCCGACTAATGAAAAACTGTTTTTT CASSKGERGPTNEKLFF
TRBJ2-3 NA TRBD2 TRBV7-9 TGTGCCAGCAGCTCAGGACTAGCGGGAGGCACAGATACGCAGTATTTT CASSSGLAGGTDTQYF
TRBJ1-5 NA NA TRBV21-1 TGTGCCAGCAGCAAAGCGAATCGGGACGGGAACAATCAGCCCCAGCATTTT CASSKANRDGNNQPQHF
TRBJ1-1 NA NA TRBV7-3 TGTGCCAGCGGAAGGGACGGCAACACTGAAGCTTTCTTT CASGRDGNTEAFF
TRBJ1-3 NA TRBD1 TRBV4-2 TGTGCCAGCAGCCAAGCCTCGACAGGGGTTGCTGGAAACACCATATATTTT CASSQASTGVAGNTIYF
TRBJ2-7 NA NA TRBV7-2 TGTGCCAGCAGCTTAGTAGGGGGAGGGGGGAACGAGCAGTACTTC CASSLVGGGGNEQYF
TRBJ2-3 NA NA TRBV5-5 TGTGCCAGCAGCCCGGTGGTAGATACGCAGTATTTT CASSPVVDTQYF
TRBJ2-3 NA TRBD1 TRBV6-5 TGTGCCAGCACGGGGACAGGCACAGATACGCAGTATTTT CASTGTGTDTQYF
TRBJ2-7 NA NA TRBV5-4 TGTGCCAGCAGCTCCTACGGAGCCTACGAGCAGTACTTC CASSSYGAYEQYF
TRBJ1-5 NA NA TRBV19 TGTGCCAGTAGTATACAGGGGAACAATCAGCCCCAGCATTTT CASSIQGNNQPQHF
TRBJ2-5 NA TRBD1 TRBV5-1 TGCGCCAGCAGCTTGGAGGGACAGATGGAAAAGACCCAGTACTTC CASSLEGQMEKTQYF